The 12 T cell receptor beta chains given below trace back to one sample, sequenced in a study of T cells in pancreatic ductal adenocarcinoma. The assay was immunoSEQ multiplex PCR, and TCRdb's table has in-frame clones only and misses some. Of about 100,000 clones listed, 90% to 95% are singletons. The selected patients with pancreatic ductal adenocarcinoma had surgery but no neoadjuvant therapy. The specimen sequenced was PBMCs. The receptors stem from a human donor with pancreatic ductal adenocarcinoma.

The V call is TRBV7-2, the J call TRBJ2-1; 9 nucleotides match TRBD2. V shed 2 bases and J 7 bases; nucleotides not matched to a gene: 12. The CDR3 totals 17 residues. From germline, CDR1 is SGHTA and CDR2 FQGNSA. The CDR3 region has the DNA TGTGCCAGCAGCTTATTAGTCTTCCAGCGGGAGGTTAATGAGCAGTTCTTC. This translates into CASSLLVFQREVNEQFF. The full variable domain, with the rest looked up from reference TRBV7-2 and TRBJ2-1, is GAGVSQSPSNKVTEKGKDVELRCDPISGHTALYWYRQSLGQGLEFLIYFQGNSAPDKSGLPSDRFSAERTGGSVSTLTIQRTQQEDSAVYLCASSLLVFQREVNEQFFGPGTRLTVL.

The chain combines TRBV4-1 with TRBJ2-7, with TRBD2 matching 10 bases. V gave up 0 bases and J gave up 5 bases; unmatched junction bases: 7. CDR3 length equals 16 residues. In germline, CDR1 is MGHRA, CDR2 YSYEKL. The DNA for the CDR3 is TGCGCCAGCAGCCAAGATGAGGCTAGCGGGGGCCACGAGCAGTACTTC. Amino acids: CASSQDEASGGHEQYF.

This chain connects TRBV19 to TRBJ2-7; possible D gene TRBD1, 6 bases. V lost 5 bases to trimming and J lost 2 bases, with 10 bases between them. The CDR3 runs to 13 residues. Germline CDR1 and CDR2: LNHDA and SQIVND (reference sequence). CDR3 in amino acids: CASSPGQTYEQYF. The CDR3 nucleotides are TGTGCCAGTAGTCCAGGACAGACCTACGAGCAGTACTTC.

The chain is built from TRBV2 and TRBJ2-7; tentatively, D is TRBD1 (6 bases). V dropped 8 bases and J dropped 6 bases, with 17 bases sitting between them. This CDR3 has 13 residues. Germline V lookup: CDR1 SNHLY, CDR2 FYNNEI. CDR3 DNA sequence: TGTGCCAGCGTGGAGACAGGATCGGGCGAGCAGTACTTC. Amino acids: CASVETGSGEQYF. Complete variable domain (other parts from reference TRBV2 and TRBJ2-7): EPEVTQTPSHQVTQMGQEVILRCVPISNHLYFYWYRQILGQKVEFLVSFYNNEISEKSEIFDDQFSVERPDGSNFTLKIRSTKLEDSAMYFCASVETGSGEQYFGPGTRLTVT.

This chain links TRBV7-6 with TRBJ2-7; 8 nucleotides align to TRBD2. The CDR3 is 15 residues long. CDR1 is SGHVS, CDR2 FNYEAQ, per germline. Unmatched junction bases numbered 8, after V lost 5 bases and J lost 2 bases. The CDR3 sequence is CASSRGLAETYEQYF. CDR3 bases: TGTGCCAGCAGCCGCGGACTAGCTGAAACCTACGAGCAGTACTTC.

This chain links TRBV7-3 with TRBJ1-3; D ambiguous. Per the germline V gene, CDR1 is SGHTA and CDR2 is FQGTGA. V lost 3 bases, J lost 5 bases, and 11 bases lay in between. This CDR3 comprises 14 residues. The CDR3 reads CASSFGVFRNTIYF. For the CDR3, the DNA is TGTGCCAGCAGCTTCGGGGTTTTCAGAAACACCATATATTTT.

The gene calls are TRBV25-1 and TRBJ2-2; 9 bases line up with TRBD2. The CDR3 has 17 amino acids. Germline CDR1 reads MGHDK; CDR2 reads SYGVNS. Germline trimming cut 5 bases from V and 3 bases from J; bases unmatched to any gene: 10. CDR3 loop: CASSRLVAGDHTGELFF. The CDR3 coding sequence is TGTGCCAGCAGTAGGTTAGTAGCGGGAGATCACACCGGGGAGCTGTTTTTT.

The chain joins TRBV30 to TRBJ2-5, with 7 bases aligning to TRBD1. This CDR3 has 13 amino acids. V dropped 1 base and J dropped 10; count of bases not matched to a gene: 9. In germline, CDR1 is GTSNPN, CDR2 SVGIG (reference sequence). CDR3 region: CAWSAFGTANQYF. The DNA of the CDR3 is TGTGCCTGGAGTGCATTCGGGACAGCCAACCAGTACTTC.

The chain combines TRBV28 with TRBJ1-1; no definite D call. The germline V and J ends were trimmed by 3 bases and 0 bases, with 8 bases remaining between them. Looked up from germline, CDR1 is MDHEN and CDR2 is SYDVKM. The CDR3 length is 14 residues. CDR3 coding DNA: TGTGCCAGCAGTTTGCGGTGGCTGAACACTGAAGCTTTCTTT. It encodes CASSLRWLNTEAFF. The full variable domain, completed using reference TRBV28 and TRBJ1-1, is DVKVTQSSRYLVKRTGEKVFLECVQDMDHENMFWYRQDPGLGLRLIYFSYDVKMKEKGDIPEGYSVSREKKERFSLILESASTNQTSMYLCASSLRWLNTEAFFGQGTRLTVV.

The rearrangement joins TRBV7-9 to TRBJ1-3; no reliable D call. CDR1 is SEHNR, CDR2 FQNEAQ, per germline (reference sequence). Between the trimmed V and J ends, which lost 1 base and 5 bases, there was a span of 15 bases. The CDR3 is 16 residues long. CDR3 coding DNA: TGTGCCAGCAGCTTAGGGGAGTCCGTCGGGCGAAACACCATATATTTT. Translating it yields CASSLGESVGRNTIYF.

The chain has TRBV10-1 and TRBJ2-7; 9 bases align to TRBD2. The V gene's germline CDR1 is WNHNN and CDR2 SYGVQD (reference sequence). CDR3 length: 15 amino acids. CDR3 amino acids: CEQWVLASGMYEQYF. In DNA, the CDR3 is TGCGAGCAGTGGGTTCTGGCTAGCGGGATGTACGAGCAGTACTTC.

The chain carries TRBV18 and TRBJ2-7, with 13 bases that match TRBD2. CDR3 length: 15 amino acids. V lost 5 bases to trimming and J lost 1 base; unmatched junction nucleotides: 2. Per germline, CDR1 KGHSH and CDR2 LQKENI. The CDR3 DNA reads TGTGCCAGCTCAACTAGCGGGAGGGTATCCTACGAGCAGTACTTC. Its translation is CASSTSGRVSYEQYF.